This TCR beta chain was obtained from a study of response to subunit inactivated influenza vaccine. Each CDR3 protein is one row after TCRdb ran MiXCR on the RT-PCR reads. Of about 620,000 distinct CDR3 sequences detected, roughly 12% appear once; the ten largest clones hold approximately 10%. J lost 5 bases, V lost 3 bases, and 6 bases had no gene match. In germline, CDR1 is SGHRS, CDR2 YFSETQ. This CDR3 region has 14 residues. These data also featured in a second study, about T cells expressing NK-cell markers. That report notes: Beta-chain TCR cDNA was generated via 5'RACE template switching with UMIs. Investigators obtained TCR beta repertoires from sorted CD3+CD56+NKG2C+, CD3+CD56+NKG2C- and CD3+CD56-NKG2C+ T cells.

V gene TRBV5-1 combines with J gene TRBJ2-7; TRBD1 aligns across 9 bases. The origin of this receptor is a man in his fifties who received an inactivated influenza vaccine. The sequences come from PBMCs from blood, collected on the day of vaccination. DNA of the CDR3: TGCGCCAGCAGCTGGGGGACAGGGCTTGACGAGCAGTACTTC. This translates into CASSWGTGLDEQYF.